The 13 T cell receptor beta chains below were found in one sample sequenced in a study of technical replicates of blood from a handful of donors. Data came from immunoSEQ multiplex PCR; TCRdb stores just in-frame clones and leaves some out. This table has tens of thousands of clones, around 90% appearing once. Material for sequencing was T cells isolated from PBMCs. These receptor sequences come from a human donor in good health.

The chain carries TRBV10-2 and TRBJ1-1; 9 nucleotides line up with TRBD1. V dropped 8 bases and J dropped 5; count of bases not matched to a gene: 6. Germline assignment: CDR1 WSHSY and CDR2 SAAADI. The CDR3 loop spans 13 amino acids. CDR3 sequence: CASDRGSGTEAFF. The CDR3, as DNA: TGCGCCAGCGACAGGGGGTCGGGTACTGAAGCTTTCTTT.

This clone has just one count. This rearrangement joins TRBV4-2 to TRBJ2-7; the D is unclear. The V gene's germline CDR1 is LGHNA and CDR2 YNFKEQ. This CDR3 region has 13 residues. V lost 2 bases to trimming and J lost 4 bases, with 9 bases between them. CDR3 protein: CASSQSLQYEQYF. DNA of the CDR3: TGTGCCAGCAGCCAAAGTCTCCAGTACGAGCAGTACTTC.

The rearrangement links TRBV6-1 to TRBJ1-1; D is ambiguous. This CDR3 is 14 amino acids long. V was trimmed by 3 bases and J by 5 bases, leaving 13 bases between them. Per germline, CDR1 MNHNS and CDR2 SASEGT. CDR3 sequence: CASSEVPGKTEAFF. CDR3 DNA sequence: TGTGCCAGCAGTGAGGTTCCGGGGAAGACTGAAGCTTTCTTT.

The chain employs TRBV21-1 and TRBJ1-2; the table's D call, TRBD1, has no DNA check behind it. TRBV21-1 has pseudogene status. The CDR3 runs 16 residues. The DNA of the CDR3 is TGTGCCAGCAGCAAAGCGCCCGGGACAGGGGAACTTGGCTACACCTTC. The encoded protein is CASSKAPGTGELGYTF.

DNA for the CDR3: TGTGCCAGCAGCTTAAATCCCGGGACTAATGAAAAACTGTTTTTT. Translating gives CASSLNPGTNEKLFF. The chain couples TRBV7-2 to TRBJ1-4; D not certain. Germline V gene lookup returns CDR1 SGHTA and CDR2 FQGNSA. CDR3 size: 15 residues. The V end lost 2 bases, the J end lost 2 bases, and 9 bases lay between the germline ends.

J is TRBJ2-2 and V is TRBV29-1; possibly TRBD2 for D (6 bases). The CDR3 length is 15 residues. CDR1 SQVTM and CDR2 ANQGSEA come from the germline V gene. Trimming shortened V by 8 bases and J by 1 base, and 17 bases separated the two germline ends. The CDR3 loop reads CSIWRDGGNTGELFF. The CDR3 DNA reads as TGCAGCATATGGAGAGACGGGGGGAACACCGGGGAGCTGTTTTTT.

The chain combines TRBV29-1 with TRBJ2-2; 7 bases line up with TRBD1. Unmatched junction bases numbered 6, after V lost 4 bases and J lost 4 bases. Germline lookup yields CDR1 SQVTM and CDR2 ANQGSEA. This CDR3 has 14 amino acids. CDR3 DNA sequence: TGCAGCGTTGTTACAGGGGCGAGCACCGGGGAGCTGTTTTTT. Its protein product is CSVVTGASTGELFF.

CDR3 nucleotides: TGTGCCAGCAGTTACAGCGGGAGAGGGGGCGAGCAGTACTTC. This sequence encodes CASSYSGRGGEQYF. The V gene is TRBV6-5, the J gene TRBJ2-7, with 8 bases identical to TRBD2. V shed 2 bases and J 6 bases; nucleotides not matched to a gene: 6. Germline loops: CDR1 MNHEY, CDR2 SVGAGI. There are 14 residues in the CDR3.

The chain links TRBV27 to TRBJ1-1, with 7 bases aligning to TRBD1. Germline CDR1 MNHEY, CDR2 SMNVEV (reference sequence). The CDR3 contains 13 residues. Trimming at V came to 10 bases and at J to 4 bases, leaving 9 bases not matched to a gene. The CDR3 region has the DNA TGTGCCACCCGACAGGGTCGGAGCACTGAAGCTTTCTTT. Amino acids: CATRQGRSTEAFF.

This chain uses TRBV7-2 with TRBJ2-7; maybe TRBD2 (5 bases). The germline V and J ends were trimmed by 5 bases and 2 bases, with 13 bases remaining between them. The CDR3 has 14 residues. Germline CDR1 is SGHTA and CDR2 is FQGNSA. CDR3 region: CASSRGLPAYEQYF. For the CDR3, the DNA is TGTGCCAGCAGCCGCGGACTGCCGGCCTACGAGCAGTACTTC.

The rearrangement links TRBV11-2 to TRBJ2-5; 8 nucleotides line up with TRBD2. Germline CDR1 reads SGHAT; CDR2 reads FQNNGV. Trimming at V came to 3 bases and at J to 5 bases, leaving 11 bases not matched to a gene. This CDR3 has 16 residues. The CDR3 loop reads CASSLRAGVTGETQYF. The CDR3 DNA reads TGTGCCAGCAGCTTGAGAGCGGGAGTTACCGGTGAGACCCAGTACTTC.

The rearrangement uses TRBV2 and TRBJ1-3; D not certain. CDR1 SNHLY and CDR2 FYNNEI come from the germline V gene. Trimming cost V 1 base and J 0 bases, with 7 bases left between them. The CDR3 is made up of 15 amino acids. CDR3 sequence reads: CASSEVYSSGNTIYF. As DNA, the CDR3 is TGTGCCAGCAGTGAAGTATATTCCTCTGGAAACACCATATATTTT. The full variable domain, in which reference TRBV2 and TRBJ1-3 provide the parts outside the CDR3, is EPEVTQTPSHQVTQMGQEVILRCVPISNHLYFYWYRQILGQKVEFLVSFYNNEISEKSEIFDDQFSVERPDGSNFTLKIRSTKLEDSAMYFCASSEVYSSGNTIYFGEGSWLTVV.

The chain has TRBV6-5 and TRBJ1-3, with 9 bases that match TRBD1. The V gene's germline CDR1 is MNHEY and CDR2 SVGAGI. The junction had 2 bases not matched to a gene; V was cut back by 2 bases and J by 3 bases. CDR3 size: 15 residues. The CDR3 nucleotides read TGTGCCAGCAGTTACCGGGACAGGGTTGGAAACACCATATATTTT. As protein: CASSYRDRVGNTIYF.